Below are 5 T cell receptor beta chains sequenced from a single sample in a study of T-cell memory formation after mild COVID-19. TCRdb processed the 5' RACE reads anew with MiXCR; each CDR3 protein has one entry. The sample shows under 300,000 distinct CDR3 sequences, about 16% of them seen only once. The material sequenced was PBMCs or a T cell subset sorted from them (not recorded which). Receptors were obtained from a man in his late teens or twenties who had mild COVID-19 (a few samples of this study predate the infection). Cell type and time point are not known.

The chain joins TRBV28 to TRBJ2-7, with D perhaps assigned TRBD1 or TRBD2 (5 bases each). CDR3 length: 13 residues. V lost 7 bases and J lost 6, with 16 bases in between. Germline values: CDR1 MDHEN, CDR2 SYDVKM. The chain's CDR3 is CASTNGDRVEQYV. The CDR3 coding sequence is TGTGCCAGCACGAACGGGGACCGAGTCGAGCAGTACGTC.

V usage is TRBV5-1 and J usage is TRBJ1-3; D remains ambiguous. Germline CDR1 reads SGHRS; CDR2 reads YFSETQ. V lost 0 bases, J lost 4 bases, and 8 bases lay in between. This CDR3 has 14 residues. The CDR3 DNA sequence: TGCGCCAGCAGCTTGGCGACGGACGGAAACACCATATATTTT. Protein: CASSLATDGNTIYF.

This chain links TRBV4-1 with TRBJ2-5; no clear D gene. CDR1 is MGHRA and CDR2 is YSYEKL in the germline V gene. CDR3 length: 15 residues. V lost 1 base and J 5 bases, leaving 14 bases between the germline ends. The chain's CDR3 is CASSQGGAREETQYF. Written as DNA, the CDR3 is TGCGCCAGCAGCCAAGGCGGTGCGAGAGAGGAGACCCAGTACTTC.

Only a few counts were recorded for this clonotype. This rearrangement joins TRBV15 to TRBJ2-5; D call uncertain. The CDR3 length is 13 residues. Germline CDR1 is LNHNV and CDR2 is YYDKDF (reference sequence). Deletions cut 0 bases from V and 5 bases from J, with 7 bases between. The CDR3 sequence: CATSRDIGETQYF. CDR3 nucleotide sequence: TGTGCCACCAGCAGAGATATCGGTGAGACCCAGTACTTC.

The chain carries TRBV29-1 and TRBJ2-3; TRBD1 agrees at 10 bases. V dropped 5 bases and J dropped 3; count of bases not matched to a gene: 5. The CDR3 is made up of 14 amino acids. CDR1 is SQVTM, CDR2 ANQGSEA, per germline. CDR3 loop: CSVTDRGPTDTQYF. CDR3 DNA: TGCAGCGTTACCGACAGGGGGCCGACAGATACGCAGTATTTT.